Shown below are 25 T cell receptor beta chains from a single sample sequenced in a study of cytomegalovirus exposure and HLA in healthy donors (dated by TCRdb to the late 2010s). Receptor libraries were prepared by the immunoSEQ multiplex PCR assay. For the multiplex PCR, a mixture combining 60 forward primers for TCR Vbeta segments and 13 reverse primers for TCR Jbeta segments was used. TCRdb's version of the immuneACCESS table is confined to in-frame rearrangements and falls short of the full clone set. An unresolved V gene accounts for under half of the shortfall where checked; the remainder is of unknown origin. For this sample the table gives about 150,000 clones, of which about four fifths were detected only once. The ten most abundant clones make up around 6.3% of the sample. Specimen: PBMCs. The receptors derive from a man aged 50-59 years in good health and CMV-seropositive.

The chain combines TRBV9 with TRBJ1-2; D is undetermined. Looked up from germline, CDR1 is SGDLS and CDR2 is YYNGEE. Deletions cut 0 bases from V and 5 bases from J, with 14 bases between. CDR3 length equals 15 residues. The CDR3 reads CASSVVGENYYGYTF. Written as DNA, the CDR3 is TGTGCCAGCAGCGTAGTAGGAGAAAATTATTATGGCTACACCTTC.

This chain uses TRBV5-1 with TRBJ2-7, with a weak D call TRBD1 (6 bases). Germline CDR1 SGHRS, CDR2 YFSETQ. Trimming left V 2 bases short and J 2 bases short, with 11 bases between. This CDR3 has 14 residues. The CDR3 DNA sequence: TGCGCCAGCAGCTTCGGGACACCGACCTACGAGCAGTACTTC. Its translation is CASSFGTPTYEQYF.

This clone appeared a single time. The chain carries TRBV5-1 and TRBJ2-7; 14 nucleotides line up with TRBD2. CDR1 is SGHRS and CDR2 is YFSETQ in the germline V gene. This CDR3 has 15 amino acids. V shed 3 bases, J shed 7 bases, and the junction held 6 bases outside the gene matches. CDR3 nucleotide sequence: TGCGCCAGCAGCTGGCCCGGGACTAGCGGGGGAGAGCAGTACTTC. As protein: CASSWPGTSGGEQYF.

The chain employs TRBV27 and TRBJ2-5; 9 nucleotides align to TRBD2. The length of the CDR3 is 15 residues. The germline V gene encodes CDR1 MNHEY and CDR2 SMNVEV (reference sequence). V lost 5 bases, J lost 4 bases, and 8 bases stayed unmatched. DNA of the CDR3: TGTGCCAGCAGTCCCCAAGCGGGAGGAGGAGAGACCCAGTACTTC. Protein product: CASSPQAGGGETQYF.

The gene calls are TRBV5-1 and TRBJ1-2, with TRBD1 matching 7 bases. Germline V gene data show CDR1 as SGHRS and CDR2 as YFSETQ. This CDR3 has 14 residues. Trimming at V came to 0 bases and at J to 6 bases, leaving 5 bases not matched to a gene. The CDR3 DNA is TGCGCCAGCAGCTTGGACAGGGGTAGTAATGGCTACACCTTC. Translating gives CASSLDRGSNGYTF.

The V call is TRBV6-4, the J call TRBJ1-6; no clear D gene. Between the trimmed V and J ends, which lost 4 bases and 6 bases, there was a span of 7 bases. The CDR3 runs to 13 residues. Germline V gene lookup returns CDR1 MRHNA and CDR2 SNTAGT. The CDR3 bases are TGTGCCAGCAGTGTAGAAGCTAATTCACCCCTCCACTTT. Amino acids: CASSVEANSPLHF.

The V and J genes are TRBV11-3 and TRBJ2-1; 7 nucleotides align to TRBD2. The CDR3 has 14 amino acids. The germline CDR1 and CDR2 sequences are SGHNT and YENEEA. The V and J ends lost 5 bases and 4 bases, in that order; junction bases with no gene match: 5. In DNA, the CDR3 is TGTGCCAGCAGCGGAAGCGGGGCATACAATGAGCAGTTCTTC. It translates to CASSGSGAYNEQFF.

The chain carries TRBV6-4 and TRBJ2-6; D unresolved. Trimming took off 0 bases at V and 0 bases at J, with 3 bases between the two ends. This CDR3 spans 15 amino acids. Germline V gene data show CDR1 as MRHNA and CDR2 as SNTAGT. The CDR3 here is CASSDSGSGANVLTF. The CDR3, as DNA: TGTGCCAGCAGTGACTCCGGCTCTGGGGCCAACGTCCTGACTTTC.

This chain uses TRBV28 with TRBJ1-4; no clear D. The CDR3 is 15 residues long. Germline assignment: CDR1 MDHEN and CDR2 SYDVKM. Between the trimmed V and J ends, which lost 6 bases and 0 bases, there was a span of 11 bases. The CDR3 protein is CASRNSLATNEKLFF. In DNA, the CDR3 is TGTGCCAGCAGGAACAGTCTTGCAACTAATGAAAAACTGTTTTTT.

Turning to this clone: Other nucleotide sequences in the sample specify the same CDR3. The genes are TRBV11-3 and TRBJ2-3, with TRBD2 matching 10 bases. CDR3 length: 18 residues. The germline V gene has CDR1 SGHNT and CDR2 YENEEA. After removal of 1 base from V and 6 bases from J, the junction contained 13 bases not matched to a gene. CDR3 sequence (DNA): TGTGCCAGCAGCTTAGGCAGAATGGGGCTAGCGGGAGAGGATACGCAGTATTTT. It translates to CASSLGRMGLAGEDTQYF.

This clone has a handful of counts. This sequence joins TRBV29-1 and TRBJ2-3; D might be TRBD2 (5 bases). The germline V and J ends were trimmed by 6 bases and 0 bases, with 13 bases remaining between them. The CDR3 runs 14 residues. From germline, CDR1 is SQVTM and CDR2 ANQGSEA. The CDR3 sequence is CSVTTGISTDTQYF. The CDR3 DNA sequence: TGCAGCGTGACTACCGGGATAAGCACAGATACGCAGTATTTT.

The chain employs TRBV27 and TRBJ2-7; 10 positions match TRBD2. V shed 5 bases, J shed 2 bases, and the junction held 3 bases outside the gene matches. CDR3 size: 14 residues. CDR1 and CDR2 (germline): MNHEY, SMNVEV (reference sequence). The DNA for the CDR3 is TGTGCCAGCAGTGGGACTAGCGCAACCTACGAGCAGTACTTC. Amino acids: CASSGTSATYEQYF.

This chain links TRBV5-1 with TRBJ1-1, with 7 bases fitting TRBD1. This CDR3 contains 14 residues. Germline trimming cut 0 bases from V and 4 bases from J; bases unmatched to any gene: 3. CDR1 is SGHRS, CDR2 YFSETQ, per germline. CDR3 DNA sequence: TGCGCCAGCAGCTTGGAGGCAGGGGGCACTGAAGCTTTCTTT. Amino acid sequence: CASSLEAGGTEAFF.

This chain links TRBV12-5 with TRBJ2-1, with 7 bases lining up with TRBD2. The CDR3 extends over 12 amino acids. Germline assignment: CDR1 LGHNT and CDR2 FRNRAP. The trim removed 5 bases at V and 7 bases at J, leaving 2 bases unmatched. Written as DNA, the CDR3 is TGTGCTAGTGGTCTCGGGGGGAATGAGCAGTTCTTC. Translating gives CASGLGGNEQFF.

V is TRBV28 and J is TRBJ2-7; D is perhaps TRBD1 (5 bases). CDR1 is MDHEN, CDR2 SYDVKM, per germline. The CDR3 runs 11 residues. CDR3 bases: TGTGCGGAGACAGCAACCTACGAGCAGTACTTC. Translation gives CAETATYEQYF.

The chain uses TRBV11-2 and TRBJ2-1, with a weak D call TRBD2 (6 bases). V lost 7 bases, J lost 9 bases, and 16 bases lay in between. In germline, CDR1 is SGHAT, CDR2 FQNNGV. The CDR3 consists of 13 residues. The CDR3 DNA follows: TGTGCCAGCACCCAAGACGGGAGAGGTGAGCAGTTCTTC. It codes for CASTQDGRGEQFF.

The CDR3 spells CATSRDPGNYGYTF. DNA of the CDR3: TGTGCCACCAGCAGAGATCCAGGGAACTATGGCTACACCTTC. The chain carries TRBV15 and TRBJ1-2; TRBD1 is a possible D gene (5 bases). Deletions cut 0 bases from V and 2 bases from J, with 7 bases between. The V gene's germline CDR1 is LNHNV and CDR2 YYDKDF (reference sequence). CDR3 length equals 14 residues.

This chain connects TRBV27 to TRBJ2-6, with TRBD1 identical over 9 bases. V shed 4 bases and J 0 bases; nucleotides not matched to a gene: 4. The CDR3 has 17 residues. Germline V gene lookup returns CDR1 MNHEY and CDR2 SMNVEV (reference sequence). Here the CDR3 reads CASSSIQGASGANVLTF. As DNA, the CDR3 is TGTGCCAGCAGTTCGATACAGGGGGCCTCTGGGGCCAACGTCCTGACTTTC.

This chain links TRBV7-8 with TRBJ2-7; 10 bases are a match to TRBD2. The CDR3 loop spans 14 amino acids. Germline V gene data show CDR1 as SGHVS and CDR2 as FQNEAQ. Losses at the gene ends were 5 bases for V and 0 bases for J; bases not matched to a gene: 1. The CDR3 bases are TGTGCCAGCAGCGCTAGCGGGAGCTCCTACGAGCAGTACTTC. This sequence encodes CASSASGSSYEQYF.

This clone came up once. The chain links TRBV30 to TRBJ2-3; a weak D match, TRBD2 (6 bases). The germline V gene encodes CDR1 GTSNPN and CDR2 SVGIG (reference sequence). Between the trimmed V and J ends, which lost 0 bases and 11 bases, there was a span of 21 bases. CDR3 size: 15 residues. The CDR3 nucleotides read TGTGCCTGGAGTGTTACTAGAGCTAGACTAGGTGGGCAGTATTTT. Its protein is CAWSVTRARLGGQYF.

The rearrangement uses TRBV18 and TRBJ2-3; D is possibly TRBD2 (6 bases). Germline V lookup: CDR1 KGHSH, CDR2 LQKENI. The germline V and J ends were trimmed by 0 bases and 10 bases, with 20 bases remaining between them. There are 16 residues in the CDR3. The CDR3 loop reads CASSPPEGSSVGAQYF. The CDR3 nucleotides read TGTGCCAGCTCACCACCGGAGGGGTCCAGCGTGGGGGCGCAGTATTTT.

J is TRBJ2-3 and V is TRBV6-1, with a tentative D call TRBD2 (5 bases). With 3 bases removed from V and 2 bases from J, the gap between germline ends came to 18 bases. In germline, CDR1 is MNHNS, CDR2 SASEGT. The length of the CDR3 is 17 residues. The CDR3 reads CASSDPRLGGSTDTQYF. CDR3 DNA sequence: TGTGCCAGCAGTGACCCCCGGTTAGGCGGGTCCACAGATACGCAGTATTTT.

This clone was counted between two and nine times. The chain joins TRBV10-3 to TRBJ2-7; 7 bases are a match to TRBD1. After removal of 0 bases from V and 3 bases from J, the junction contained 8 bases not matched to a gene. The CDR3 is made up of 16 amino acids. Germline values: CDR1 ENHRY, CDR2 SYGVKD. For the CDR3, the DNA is TGTGCCATCAGTGAGTCGATCCAGGGGGTTTACTACGAGCAGTACTTC. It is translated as CAISESIQGVYYEQYF.

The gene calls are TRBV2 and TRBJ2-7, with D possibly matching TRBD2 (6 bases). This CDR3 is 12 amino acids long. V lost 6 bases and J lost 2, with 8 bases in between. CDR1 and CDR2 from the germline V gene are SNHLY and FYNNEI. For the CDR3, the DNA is TGTGCCAGCAGAGGAGGGGCCTACGAGCAGTACTTC. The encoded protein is CASRGGAYEQYF. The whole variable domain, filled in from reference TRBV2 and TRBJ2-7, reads EPEVTQTPSHQVTQMGQEVILRCVPISNHLYFYWYRQILGQKVEFLVSFYNNEISEKSEIFDDQFSVERPDGSNFTLKIRSTKLEDSAMYFCASRGGAYEQYFGPGTRLTVT.

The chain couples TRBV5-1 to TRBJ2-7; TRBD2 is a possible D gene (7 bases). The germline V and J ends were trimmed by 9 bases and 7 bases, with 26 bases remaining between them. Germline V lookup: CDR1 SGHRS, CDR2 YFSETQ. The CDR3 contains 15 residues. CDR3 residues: CATALTGAGVGEQYF. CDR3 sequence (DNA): TGCGCCACCGCTCTCACGGGGGCGGGAGTGGGGGAGCAGTACTTC.